This T cell receptor (beta chain) emerged from a study of blood T cells in healthy people across ages. Next came a second PCR, run for about 7 to 12 cycles, which used a sample-barcoded 5' primer along with a J-beta primer mix. Each cDNA molecule carried a tag from a template-switch adaptor that contained 12 random nucleotides. Each CDR3 protein is one row after TCRdb ran MiXCR on the 5' RACE reads. The data contain around 990,000 distinct CDR3 sequences, less than 25% of them singletons. This clonotype was observed a few times. This same sample was also part of a study on T cells of mothers and their children. From that report: Sequencing returned over 9 million TCR beta CDR3 reads per mother and about 3 million per child.

The sequence was collected from a girl aged 2 to 9 in good health. Sequenced sample: blood.

CDR3 coding DNA: TGTGCCAGCAGCTTGCGGCAGGGGAGAGAGACCCAGTACTTC. This codes for CASSLRQGRETQYF. This rearrangement joins TRBV7-2 to TRBJ2-5, with a weak D call TRBD1 (6 bases). Trimming pared 3 bases from V and 4 bases from J, leaving 12 bases between. This CDR3 spans 14 amino acids. Germline V gene lookup returns CDR1 SGHTA and CDR2 FQGNSA.